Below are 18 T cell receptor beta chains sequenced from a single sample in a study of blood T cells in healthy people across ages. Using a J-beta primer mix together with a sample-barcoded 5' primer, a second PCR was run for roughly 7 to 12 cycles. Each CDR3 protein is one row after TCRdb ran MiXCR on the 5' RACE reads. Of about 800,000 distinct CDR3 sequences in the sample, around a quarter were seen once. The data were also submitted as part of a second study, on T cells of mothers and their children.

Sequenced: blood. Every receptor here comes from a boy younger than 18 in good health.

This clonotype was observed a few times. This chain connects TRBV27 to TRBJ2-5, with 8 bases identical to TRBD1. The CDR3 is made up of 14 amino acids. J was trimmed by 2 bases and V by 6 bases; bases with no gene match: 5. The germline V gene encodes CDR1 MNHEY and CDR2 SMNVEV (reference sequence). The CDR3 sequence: CASRGQGLQETQYF. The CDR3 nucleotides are TGTGCCAGCAGAGGACAGGGCCTTCAAGAGACCCAGTACTTC.

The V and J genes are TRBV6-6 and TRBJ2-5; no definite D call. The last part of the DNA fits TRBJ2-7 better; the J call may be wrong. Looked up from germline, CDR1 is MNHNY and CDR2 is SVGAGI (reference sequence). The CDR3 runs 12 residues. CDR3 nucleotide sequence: TGTGCCAGCAGGTACCTGACCTACGAGCAGTACTTC. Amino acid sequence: CASRYLTYEQYF.

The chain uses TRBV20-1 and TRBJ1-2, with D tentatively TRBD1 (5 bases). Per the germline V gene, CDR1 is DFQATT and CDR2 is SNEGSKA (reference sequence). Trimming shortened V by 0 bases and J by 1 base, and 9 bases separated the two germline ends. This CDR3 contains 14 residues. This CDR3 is CSARDARGNYGYTF. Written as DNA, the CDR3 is TGCAGTGCTAGAGATGCGAGGGGTAACTATGGCTACACCTTC.

In DNA, the CDR3 is TGTGCCTCCGGGGGCCTCATTAAAAGCGAGCAGTACTTC. This encodes CASGGLIKSEQYF. The chain employs TRBV7-9 and TRBJ2-7; tentatively, D is TRBD1 or TRBD2 (6 bases each). From germline, CDR1 is SEHNR and CDR2 FQNEAQ (reference sequence). The CDR3 is 13 amino acids. Trimming shortened V by 11 bases and J by 6 bases, and 20 bases separated the two germline ends.

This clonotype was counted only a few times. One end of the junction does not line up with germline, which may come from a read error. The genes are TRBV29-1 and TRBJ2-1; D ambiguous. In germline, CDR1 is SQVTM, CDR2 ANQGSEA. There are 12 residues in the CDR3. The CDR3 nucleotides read TGCAACGTTGAGATGGGGAACAATGAGCAGTTCTTC. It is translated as CNVEMGNNEQFF.

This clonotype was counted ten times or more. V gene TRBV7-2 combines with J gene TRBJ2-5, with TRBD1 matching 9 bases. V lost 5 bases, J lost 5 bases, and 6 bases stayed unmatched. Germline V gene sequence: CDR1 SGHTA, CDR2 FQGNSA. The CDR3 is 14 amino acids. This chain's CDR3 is CASSLGTGRETQYF. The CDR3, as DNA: TGTGCCAGCAGCCTCGGGACAGGGCGGGAGACCCAGTACTTC.

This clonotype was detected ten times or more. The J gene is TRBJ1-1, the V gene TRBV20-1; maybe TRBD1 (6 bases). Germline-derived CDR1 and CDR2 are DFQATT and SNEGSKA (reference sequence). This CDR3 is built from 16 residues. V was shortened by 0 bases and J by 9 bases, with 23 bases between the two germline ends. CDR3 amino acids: CSARDSGGSSLQKAFF. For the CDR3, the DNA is TGCAGTGCTAGAGATTCGGGGGGCAGTTCCCTACAGAAAGCTTTCTTT.

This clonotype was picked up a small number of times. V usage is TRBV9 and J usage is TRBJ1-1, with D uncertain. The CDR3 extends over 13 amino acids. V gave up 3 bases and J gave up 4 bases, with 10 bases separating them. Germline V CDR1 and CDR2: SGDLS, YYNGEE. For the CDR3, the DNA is TGTGCCAGCAGCGCCCGTCAGACCACTGAAGCTTTCTTT. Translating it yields CASSARQTTEAFF.

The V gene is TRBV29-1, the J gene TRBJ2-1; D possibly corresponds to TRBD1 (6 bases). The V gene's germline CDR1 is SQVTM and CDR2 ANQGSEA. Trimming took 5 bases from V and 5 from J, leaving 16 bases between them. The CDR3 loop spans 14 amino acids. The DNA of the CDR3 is TGCAGCGTTCAGGGGCAGGAACTCCACAATGAGCAGTTCTTC. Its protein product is CSVQGQELHNEQFF.

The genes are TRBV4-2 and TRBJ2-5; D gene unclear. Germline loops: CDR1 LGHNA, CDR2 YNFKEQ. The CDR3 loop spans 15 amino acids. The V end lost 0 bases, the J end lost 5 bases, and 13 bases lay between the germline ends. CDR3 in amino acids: CASSQERWQGETQYF. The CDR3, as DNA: TGTGCCAGCAGCCAAGAGCGTTGGCAAGGGGAGACCCAGTACTTC.

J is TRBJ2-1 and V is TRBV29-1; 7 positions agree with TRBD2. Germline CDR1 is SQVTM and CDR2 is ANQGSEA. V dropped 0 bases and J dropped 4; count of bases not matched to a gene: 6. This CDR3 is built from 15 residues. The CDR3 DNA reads TGCAGCGTTGAAGAAGGGAGGGTACCGTACAATGAGCAGTTCTTC. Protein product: CSVEEGRVPYNEQFF.

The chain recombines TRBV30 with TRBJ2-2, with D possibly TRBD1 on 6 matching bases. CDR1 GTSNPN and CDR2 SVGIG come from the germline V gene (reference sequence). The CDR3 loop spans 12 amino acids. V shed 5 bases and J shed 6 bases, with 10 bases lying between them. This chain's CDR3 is CAWWTVSGELFF. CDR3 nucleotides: TGTGCCTGGTGGACAGTGTCCGGGGAGCTGTTTTTT.

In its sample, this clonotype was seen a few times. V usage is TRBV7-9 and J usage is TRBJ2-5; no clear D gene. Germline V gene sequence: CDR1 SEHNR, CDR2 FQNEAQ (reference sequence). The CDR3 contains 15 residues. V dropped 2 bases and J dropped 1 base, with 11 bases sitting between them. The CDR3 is CASSLTREIQETQYF. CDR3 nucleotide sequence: TGTGCCAGCAGCTTAACGCGCGAGATCCAAGAGACCCAGTACTTC.

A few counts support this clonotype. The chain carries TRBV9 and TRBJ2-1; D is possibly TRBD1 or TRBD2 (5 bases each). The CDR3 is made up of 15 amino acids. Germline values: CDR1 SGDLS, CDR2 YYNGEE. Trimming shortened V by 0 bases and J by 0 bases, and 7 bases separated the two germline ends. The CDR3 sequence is CASSVGGPSYNEQFF. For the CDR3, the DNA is TGTGCCAGCAGCGTAGGGGGACCCTCCTACAATGAGCAGTTCTTC.

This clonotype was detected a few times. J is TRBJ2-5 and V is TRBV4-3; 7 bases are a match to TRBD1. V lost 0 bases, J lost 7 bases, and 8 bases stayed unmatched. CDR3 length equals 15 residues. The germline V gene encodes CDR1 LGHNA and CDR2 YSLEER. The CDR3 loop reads CASSQEATGVGTQYF. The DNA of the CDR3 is TGCGCCAGCAGCCAAGAGGCCACAGGGGTGGGGACCCAGTACTTC.

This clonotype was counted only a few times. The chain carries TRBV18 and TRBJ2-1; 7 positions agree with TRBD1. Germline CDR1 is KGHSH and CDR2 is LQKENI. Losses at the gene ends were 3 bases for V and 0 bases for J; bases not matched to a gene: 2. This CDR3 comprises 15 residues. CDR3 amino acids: CASSPPGGSYNEQFF. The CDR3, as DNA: TGTGCCAGCTCACCGCCAGGGGGCTCCTACAATGAGCAGTTCTTC. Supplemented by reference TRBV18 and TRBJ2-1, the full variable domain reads NAGVMQNPRHLVRRRGQEARLRCSPMKGHSHVYWYRQLPEEGLKFMVYLQKENIIDESGMPKERFSAEFPKEGPSILRIQQVVRGDSAAYFCASSPPGGSYNEQFFGPGTRLTVL.

The CDR3 here is CASSLTSAGASYEQYF. Here the CDR3 DNA reads TGTGCCAGCAGCTTAACGTCGGCGGGAGCTTCCTACGAGCAGTACTTC. V usage is TRBV7-3 and J usage is TRBJ2-7; 7 bases match TRBD2. The CDR3 is 16 residues long. J was trimmed by 1 base and V by 0 bases; bases with no gene match: 6. Germline CDR1 reads SGHTA; CDR2 reads FQGTGA.

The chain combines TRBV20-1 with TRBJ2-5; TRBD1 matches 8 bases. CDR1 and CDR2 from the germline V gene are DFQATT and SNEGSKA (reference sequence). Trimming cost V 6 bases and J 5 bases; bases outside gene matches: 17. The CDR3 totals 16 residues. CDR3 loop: CSAIKPTGAGGETQYF. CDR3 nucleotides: TGCAGTGCCATTAAGCCGACAGGGGCAGGCGGTGAGACCCAGTACTTC.